This is a list of T cell receptor beta chains from one sample in a study of technical replicates of blood from several donors. Produced via immunoSEQ multiplex PCR; TCRdb's table is partial and in-frame only. The table has around 72,000 clones, approximately 98% seen once. Sequencing was performed on T cells isolated from PBMCs. The origin of the receptors is a human donor in good health. Each CDR3 is given with its conserved first and last residue. D genes are given only for firm matches. The size of a clone is reported for some rows only, either as once, few or many, or as a class for expanded clones.

j_call	v_call	d_call	clone_size	cdr3_nt	cdr3_aa
TRBJ2-7	TRBV27	NA	NA	TGTGCCAGCAGTCCCAGGGTTCTGCTAACCTACGAGCAGTACTTC	CASSPRVLLTYEQYF
TRBJ2-3	TRBV7-3	TRBD2	once	TGTGCCAGCAGCTTAACAGGGCTAGCGGGAGATACGCAGTATTTT	CASSLTGLAGDTQYF
TRBJ2-7	TRBV9	NA	NA	TGTGCCAGCGGAGACGGAACTAGCCGCTACGAGCAGTACTTC	CASGDGTSRYEQYF
TRBJ1-2	TRBV29-1	NA	NA	TGCAGCGTCGAACGCGGGGATGCTTATGGCTACACCTTC	CSVERGDAYGYTF
TRBJ2-6	TRBV7-9	TRBD1	NA	TGTGCCAGCTCCGGGACAGACTCTGGGGCCAACGTCCTGACTTTC	CASSGTDSGANVLTF
TRBJ2-1	TRBV6-6	NA	once	TGTGCCAGCAGTTACTTACTCAATGAGCAGTTCTTC	CASSYLLNEQFF
TRBJ2-1	TRBV21-1	NA	NA	TGTGCCAGCAGCAAAAATCCCGCTGGGTGGGGAGTCAATGAGCAGTTCTTC	CASSKNPAGWGVNEQFF
TRBJ1-2	TRBV9	TRBD1	once	TGTGCCAGCAGCCTCCCTCTTAACCGGGACAGGGGGTCTAACTATGGCTACACCTTC	CASSLPLNRDRGSNYGYTF
TRBJ2-3	TRBV9	NA	NA	TGTGCCAGCAGCCCGCGGACAGGCACAGATACGCAGTATTTT	CASSPRTGTDTQYF
TRBJ1-1	TRBV25-1	NA	NA	TGTGCCAGCAGTGACCACTCACGGAGGGCTTTCTTT	CASSDHSRRAFF
TRBJ2-3	TRBV25-1	TRBD2	NA	TGTGCCAGCTCCCTAGCGGGAGGAGATACGCAGTATTTT	CASSLAGGDTQYF
TRBJ2-7	TRBV27	NA	NA	TGTGCCAGCAGTTTTAATTGGACTCCCCTATACGAGCAGTACTTC	CASSFNWTPLYEQYF
TRBJ2-7	TRBV7-9	TRBD1	NA	TGTGCCAGCAGCGACAGGGGCGAGCAGTACTTC	CASSDRGEQYF
TRBJ1-1	TRBV10-3	NA	NA	TGTGCCATCAGTGAACAGGACACCACTGAAGCTTTCTTT	CAISEQDTTEAFF
TRBJ2-5	TRBV4-1	NA	NA	TGCGCCAGCAGCCAAGACTTATCGGGAACAGTGATCTGGGAGACCCAGTACTTC	CASSQDLSGTVIWETQYF
TRBJ2-1	TRBV7-9	NA	NA	TGTGCCAGCAGCTTATCCCTTCCCGGGGATGAGCAGTTCTTC	CASSLSLPGDEQFF
TRBJ1-1	TRBV18	NA	NA	TGTGCCAGCTCACCACGGTTCGGTGAAGCTTTCTTT	CASSPRFGEAFF
TRBJ1-2	TRBV5-1	NA	NA	TGCGCCAGCGGCCGGACAGATCATGGCTACACCTTC	CASGRTDHGYTF
TRBJ2-7	TRBV28	NA	NA	TGTGCCAGCAGTTCCCTAGAAGGGGGCTACGAGCAGTACTTC	CASSSLEGGYEQYF
TRBJ2-1	TRBV9	TRBD2	NA	TGTGCCAGCAGCGTAGCTAGCGGGATTACCCCTTACAATGAGCAGTTCTTC	CASSVASGITPYNEQFF
TRBJ2-5	TRBV9	TRBD2	NA	TGTGCCAGCAGCCCTAGCGGTCAAGAGACCCAGTACTTC	CASSPSGQETQYF
TRBJ1-5	TRBV27	TRBD1	NA	TGTGCCAGCAGTTTGTCCGGGACAGGTAATCAGCCCCAGCATTTT	CASSLSGTGNQPQHF
TRBJ2-1	TRBV9	TRBD1	NA	TGTGCCAGCAGCTTACTACAGGGGGCTGGGGACAATGAGCAGTTCTTC	CASSLLQGAGDNEQFF
TRBJ2-7	TRBV28	TRBD1	NA	TGTGCCAGCAGTTTATACCTCGGACAGGGGGCGCGAGAGCAGTACTTC	CASSLYLGQGAREQYF
TRBJ2-5	TRBV5-1	TRBD1	NA	TGCGCCAGCAGCCTAGGGACAGCCGGCCAAGAGACCCAGTACTTC	CASSLGTAGQETQYF
TRBJ2-7	TRBV10-2	NA	NA	TGCGCCAGCATGTCATACGAGCAGTACTTC	CASMSYEQYF
TRBJ2-3	TRBV9	NA	NA	TGTGCCAGCAGCGTAGAACTCCCGGTCGTAAGTAGACATCCAACAGATACGCAGTATTTT	CASSVELPVVSRHPTDTQYF
TRBJ1-5	TRBV4-3	TRBD1	NA	TGCGCCAGCAGCCAAGAGAACAGGGGTTACAATCAGCCCCAGCATTTT	CASSQENRGYNQPQHF
TRBJ2-5	TRBV27	NA	NA	TGTGCCAGCAGTTTATCGGGCAGGGGAGAGACCCAGTACTTC	CASSLSGRGETQYF
TRBJ1-1	TRBV27	NA	NA	TGTGCCAGCTCGAACTTACAGGGTAACACTGAAGCTTTCTTT	CASSNLQGNTEAFF
TRBJ1-4	TRBV28	NA	NA	TGTGCCAGCAGTTACTCAGGGGCGAGTAATGAAAAACTGTTTTTT	CASSYSGASNEKLFF
TRBJ2-2	TRBV5-6	NA	NA	TGTGCCAGCAGCTTGGACAGCCCAGCACCCGGGGAGCTGTTTTTT	CASSLDSPAPGELFF
TRBJ1-4	TRBV7-9	NA	NA	TGTGCCAGCAGCTTAGCCCAGGTGATAAACGCAACTAATGAAAAACTGTTTTTT	CASSLAQVINATNEKLFF
TRBJ2-3	TRBV2	NA	NA	TGTGCCAGCAGCGAGACAGGCCCAGATACGCAGTATTTT	CASSETGPDTQYF
TRBJ2-7	TRBV19	TRBD2	NA	TGTGCCAGTAGTATAGCGGGAGGTCTTTACGAGCAGTACTTC	CASSIAGGLYEQYF
TRBJ1-2	TRBV7-9	TRBD1	NA	TGTGCCAGCAGCTTAGCGACCAGGGGGATTGGCTATGGCTACACCTTC	CASSLATRGIGYGYTF
TRBJ1-3	TRBV10-3	NA	NA	TGTGCCACACGCGGGGGGGCGTCTGGAAACACCATATATTTT	CATRGGASGNTIYF
TRBJ1-2	TRBV27	NA	NA	TGTGCCAGCAGTTCCCCGACAGCTAACTATGGCTACACCTTC	CASSSPTANYGYTF
TRBJ2-1	TRBV2	NA	NA	TGTGCCAGCACCGGTCTCAATGAGCAGTTCTTC	CASTGLNEQFF
TRBJ2-5	TRBV10-1	NA	NA	TGCGCCAGCAGTGATCCGTCTTGGGGGGCGGGAGAAGAGACCCAGTACTTC	CASSDPSWGAGEETQYF
TRBJ1-5	TRBV5-6	NA	NA	TGTGCCAGCAGCTTACAGAACAATCAGCCCCAGCATTTT	CASSLQNNQPQHF
TRBJ2-7	TRBV5-5	NA	NA	TGTGCCAGCAGCTTGGCTGGGCCCTACGAGCAGTACTTC	CASSLAGPYEQYF
TRBJ2-7	TRBV11-2	NA	NA	TGTGCCAGCAGCTCCGACTTGCGGACCTACGAGCAGTACTTC	CASSSDLRTYEQYF
TRBJ2-2	TRBV10-3	NA	NA	TGTGCCATCAGGGCGGAGGCGAACACCGGGGAGCTGTTTTTT	CAIRAEANTGELFF
TRBJ2-1	TRBV4-2	TRBD2	NA	TGTGCCAGCAGCCAAGTAACCCGGGAGGGCCGCAATGAGCAGTTCTTC	CASSQVTREGRNEQFF
TRBJ1-5	TRBV6-5	NA	NA	TGTGCCAGCAGTACGGGGTATAGCAATCAGCCCCAGCATTTT	CASSTGYSNQPQHF
TRBJ2-1	TRBV27	NA	NA	TGTGCCAGCAGTTTATCGACAGGTAATGAGCAGTTCTTC	CASSLSTGNEQFF
TRBJ1-5	TRBV19	NA	NA	TGTGCCAGTAGTATAGTACTAGGAGGCAATCAGCCCCAGCATTTT	CASSIVLGGNQPQHF
TRBJ2-7	TRBV4-1	TRBD2	NA	TGCGCCAGCAGCCAAGAGTGGCTAGCGGGAGTCTACGAGCAGTACTTC	CASSQEWLAGVYEQYF
TRBJ1-2	TRBV9	NA	NA	TGTGCCAGCAGCATCTCAACAGGGTCTAATGGCTACACCTTC	CASSISTGSNGYTF
TRBJ2-1	TRBV5-1	TRBD2	few	TGCGCCAGCAGCTTGGCCCCTGGGGGAGGGTCCTACAATGAGCAGTTCTTC	CASSLAPGGGSYNEQFF
TRBJ2-3	TRBV21-1	NA	once	TGTGCCAGCAGCAAAGGGTTACAGCGGGAGGGGTTGCAGTATTTT	CASSKGLQREGLQYF
TRBJ2-7	TRBV19	NA	NA	TGTGCCAGTAGTTCTTTCGGGACACAGCCTCCCTACGAGCAGTACTTC	CASSSFGTQPPYEQYF
TRBJ2-2	TRBV9	NA	NA	TGTGCCAGCAGCACATACACCGGGGAGCTGTTTTTT	CASSTYTGELFF
TRBJ1-1	TRBV19	TRBD1	NA	TGTGCCAGTATGAAAGACAGGGGGGTCACTGAAGCTTTCTTT	CASMKDRGVTEAFF
TRBJ1-2	TRBV29-1	NA	NA	TGCAGCGTTGAACGCGGGGATGCTTATGGCTACACCTTC	CSVERGDAYGYTF